This T cell receptor (beta chain) comes out of a study of blood T cell repertoires in COVID-19 (dated by TCRdb to about 2020). Study-wide context: Samples from collaborators originated in the United States, Italy and Spain and spanned both the acute and convalescent phases of COVID-19. The dataset comprised deeply sampled blood TCRbeta repertoires from subjects exposed to, actively infected with, or recovered from COVID-19. The samples were drawn from the first 160 participants of the ongoing ImmuneRACE study and from more than 1,000 subjects provided by 6 global collaborators. Where available, HLA class I and class II types were taken from metadata supplied by the sample provider and were not determined by assay-based typing. The material from the prospective study consisted of cDNA or gDNA derived from T cells, B-cell-depleted T cells, or PBMCs. A freely available public database, intended as a resource for researchers studying the immune response to SARS-CoV-2, is where the repertoires were released. Nearly every sample came with metadata listing a de-identified subject ID, COVID-19 status, age in years and sex.

Broader findings and caveats from the paper: How much clinical and demographic metadata was included differed by source and by participant, and the metadata was provided uncurated.

About this clone: The target of this receptor is not known. The input lacks base qualities; no much larger clone sits a single base away.

At one collaborating source in Seattle, patients were enrolled during active infection and were followed longitudinally through the course of disease. The collaborating institutions used their own protocols to collect whole blood in K2EDTA tubes. For TCRbeta analysis, collaborators shipped samples in one of three forms: frozen whole blood, isolated PBMCs, or DNA extracted from either of those sample types. From V the trimming removes 3 bases and from J it removes 8 bases, while the gene matches leave 8 bases of the junction unaccounted for. In the germline V gene, CDR1 corresponds to SGHTA and CDR2 to FQGNSA. The CDR3 covers 15 residues, taking in both the cysteine and the phenylalanine. The only DNA kept is the CDR3, 45 bases in frame from the first base. TCRbeta CDR3 regions were amplified from genomic DNA using the immunoSEQ Assay, a bias-controlled multiplex PCR. On the study's bioinformatics: The number of nucleated cells in each sample was estimated from the amplification of reference gene primers within the assay. To quantify the absolute abundance of each unique TCRbeta CDR3 rearrangement, sequence reads were collapsed and filtered. For each sample, productive Simpson clonality was calculated as the square root of Simpson's diversity index across productive rearrangements. This is the immuneACCESS table as TCRdb keeps it, with only in-frame sequences that have V and J called. A part of the clones is gone; compared with another copy, unresolved V genes explain less than half, and the rest is unexplained. The V and J calls and the clone size are those of that table, but D and trimming were determined from the DNA. For this sample there are about 200,000 clones; 88% appear just once. In total, the top ten clones hold about 18% of the sample.

This sequence was found in a man aged 50-60 years with COVID-19, enrolled during active disease. This receptor chain uses TRBV7-2 and TRBJ1-2; 11 bases in between match TRBD1. Source material: peripheral blood. The DNA sequence follows: TGTGCCAGCAGCTTGGACAGGGGGCGCTATGGAGGCTACACCTTC. Its translation is CASSLDRGRYGGYTF.